This TCR beta chain was found in a study of radiation and T cells in renal cell carcinoma. Study observations and caveats: In blood, top tumor clones expanded by 2 weeks, shrinking by 4.

The time point here: baseline pretreatment blood. The treatment is: 15 Gy SBRT to primary tumor, nephrectomy 4 weeks later. Blood was sampled at baseline, 2 weeks and 4 weeks after SBRT. The tumor was a clear cell renal cell carcinoma. This CDR3 region has 11 residues. Trimming cost V 3 bases and J 7 bases, with 6 bases left between them. Germline V gene sequence: CDR1 SEHNR, CDR2 FQNEAQ (reference sequence). As for this clone: The antigen is undetermined.

Profiled with immunoSEQ multiplex PCR; TCRdb holds only in-frame clones, not every one. This sample has some 110,000 clones, with roughly 80% found just once. The receptor was derived from an older woman with renal cell carcinoma. The sample consisted of blood, taken from a patient whose treatment included radiotherapy and nephrectomy. This rearrangement joins TRBV7-9 to TRBJ1-1, with D unresolved. CDR3 sequence: CASSLGSEAFF. CDR3 coding DNA: TGTGCCAGCAGCTTGGGGAGTGAAGCTTTCTTT.